Following are 16 T cell receptor beta chains from one sample sequenced in a study of T cells in Graves' hyperthyroidism and ophthalmopathy. RNA transcripts served as the template for amplifying TCR beta CDR3 regions. Researchers ran a first-round RT-PCR on the TCR CDR3 using the HTBI primer set. TCRdb fed the multiplex PCR reads into MiXCR, producing one record per CDR3 protein. Here the sample spans 700,000 or so distinct CDR3 sequences, 14% being singletons. Sequencing was done on a sample of blood. All receptors derive from a woman aged 50 to 65 with Graves' ophthalmopathy.

The genes are TRBV7-9 and TRBJ1-2, with D perhaps matching TRBD1 (6 bases). Germline V gene lookup returns CDR1 SEHNR and CDR2 FQNEAQ (reference sequence). CDR3 size: 15 residues. V lost 1 base to trimming and J lost 7 bases, with 16 bases between them. For the CDR3, the DNA is TGTGCCAGCAGCTTAGGAACAGGGCGCGAGGCTGGCTACACCTTC. This translates into CASSLGTGREAGYTF. Complete variable domain (other parts from reference TRBV7-9 and TRBJ1-2): DTGVSQNPRHKITKRGQNVTFRCDPISEHNRLYWYRQTLGQGPEFLTYFQNEAQLEKSRLLSDRFSAERPKGSFSTLEIQRTEQGDSAMYLCASSLGTGREAGYTFGSGTRLTVV.

The sample holds many counts of this clonotype. This chain links TRBV30 with TRBJ1-5; 7 nucleotides align to TRBD1. CDR3 size: 16 residues. Germline V CDR1 and CDR2: GTSNPN, SVGIG (reference sequence). V lost 4 bases to trimming and J lost 2 bases; unmatched junction nucleotides: 11. The CDR3 protein is CAWTDRRGVGNQPQHF. In nucleotides, the CDR3 is TGTGCCTGGACGGACAGGAGGGGAGTGGGCAATCAGCCCCAGCATTTT.

The table lists this clonotype with a few counts. The chain links TRBV19 to TRBJ1-2, with TRBD1 matching 7 bases. Germline V gene data show CDR1 as LNHDA and CDR2 as SQIVND (reference sequence). The trim removed 3 bases at V and 10 bases at J, leaving 5 bases unmatched. This CDR3 region has 12 residues. The CDR3 nucleotides read TGTGCCAGTAGTATCCTTGGACAGGCCTACACCTTC. It is translated as CASSILGQAYTF.

This clonotype was seen a few times. The J gene is TRBJ2-1, the V gene TRBV15; D unclear. V lost 0 bases and J lost 5, with 14 bases in between. Germline V CDR1 and CDR2: LNHNV, YYDKDF (reference sequence). The CDR3 runs to 16 residues. This CDR3 reads CATSRDRPVDHNEQFF. The DNA for the CDR3 is TGTGCCACCAGCAGAGATAGGCCAGTAGACCACAATGAGCAGTTCTTC.

The chain links TRBV6-2 or TRBV6-3 to TRBJ1-5, with D tentatively TRBD1 (6 bases). Trimming removed 5 bases from V and 0 bases from J, with 14 bases in between. There are 16 residues in the CDR3. CDR1 is MNHEY and CDR2 is SVGEGT in the germline V gene. CDR3 sequence: CASSPDRSYSNQPQHF. The DNA for the CDR3 is TGTGCCAGCAGTCCGGACAGATCCTATAGCAATCAGCCCCAGCATTTT.

The chain couples TRBV28 to TRBJ2-1; possible D gene TRBD2, 7 bases. CDR1 is MDHEN, CDR2 SYDVKM, per germline. V was cut by 6 bases and J by 7 bases, with 16 bases left in between. The CDR3 contains 14 residues. CDR3 coding DNA: TGTGCCAGCAGGGGGGGGGGGGGCATAAATGAGCAGTTCTTC. The encoded protein is CASRGGGGINEQFF.

This clonotype has at least ten counts. The chain is built from TRBV11-2 and TRBJ1-1; D is perhaps TRBD1 (5 bases). This CDR3 has 13 amino acids. Trimming took off 5 bases at V and 4 bases at J, with 11 bases between the two ends. The V gene's germline CDR1 is SGHAT and CDR2 FQNNGV. As DNA, the CDR3 is TGTGCCAGCAGCCCCTGGGGGGGCACTGAAGCTTTCTTT. Translated: CASSPWGGTEAFF.

The sample holds a few counts of this clonotype. The V gene is TRBV6-5, the J gene TRBJ2-7, with D perhaps TRBD1 or TRBD2 (5 bases each). V dropped 6 bases and J dropped 0 bases, with 12 bases sitting between them. CDR1 is MNHEY, CDR2 SVGAGI, per germline. CDR3 length: 14 residues. This CDR3 reads CASRGRMSSYEQYF. Written as DNA, the CDR3 is TGTGCCAGCAGGGGACGGATGAGCTCCTACGAGCAGTACTTC.

This clonotype was observed a few times. V and J are TRBV7-9 and TRBJ2-7; TRBD1 aligns across 7 bases. The trim removed 4 bases at V and 2 bases at J, leaving 14 bases unmatched. CDR3 length equals 17 residues. The V gene's germline CDR1 is SEHNR and CDR2 FQNEAQ (reference sequence). The CDR3 region is CASSSPQSGTEAYEQYF. The CDR3 DNA reads as TGTGCCAGCAGCTCCCCTCAGTCCGGGACAGAAGCCTACGAGCAGTACTTC.

A word on this clonotype: A much larger clonotype is one base distant, so this may be a read error. The V gene is TRBV2, the J gene TRBJ1-1; D uncertain. V was cut by 8 bases and J by 2 bases, with 12 bases left in between. The CDR3 is 13 amino acids. CDR1 is SNHLY, CDR2 FYNNEI, per germline. CDR3: CASEGGINTEAFF. The DNA of the CDR3 is TGTGCCAGCGAAGGTGGAATTAACACTGAAGCTTTCTTT.

Comment on this clonotype: This may be a read error: a much more frequent sequence differs by one nucleotide. The genes are TRBV2 and TRBJ2-3; TRBD2 is a possible D gene (5 bases). Germline assignment: CDR1 SNHLY and CDR2 FYNNEI. V was pared by 2 bases and J by 4 bases, with 16 bases between. There are 16 residues in the CDR3. Here the CDR3 DNA reads TGTGCCAGCAGTGAACTAATTCCCCTCGGGGCAGATACGCAGTATTTT. It encodes CASSELIPLGADTQYF. Drawing the rest from reference TRBV2 and TRBJ2-3, the complete variable domain is EPEVTQTPSHQVTQMGQEVILRCVPISNHLYFYWYRQILGQKVEFLVSFYNNEISEKSEIFDDQFSVERPDGSNFTLKIRSTKLEDSAMYFCASSELIPLGADTQYFGPGTRLTVL.

This clonotype has a count of ten or more. The chain links TRBV5-5 to TRBJ2-1; 9 nucleotides align to TRBD1. V shed 5 bases and J 7 bases; nucleotides not matched to a gene: 19. CDR1 and CDR2 (germline): SGHKS, YYEKEE (reference sequence). The CDR3 is made up of 18 amino acids. The CDR3 bases are TGTGCCAGCAGTCGTGTCTATAGGGACAGGGTCATTTGGAATGAGCAGTTCTTC. Encoded protein: CASSRVYRDRVIWNEQFF.

The sample holds many counts of this clonotype. The chain employs TRBV29-1 and TRBJ2-7; 10 nucleotides line up with TRBD2. Unmatched junction bases numbered 3, after V lost 7 bases and J lost 0 bases. The germline gives CDR1 SQVTM, CDR2 ANQGSEA. The CDR3 runs to 13 residues. The DNA for the CDR3 is TGCAGCGGGAGCGGGAGGGGCTCCTACGAGCAGTACTTC. Its protein product is CSGSGRGSYEQYF.

The sample holds many counts of this clonotype. The CDR3: CASSYGLVSDEQFF. The CDR3, as DNA: TGTGCCAGCAGTTACGGGCTAGTATCGGATGAGCAGTTCTTC. The J gene is TRBJ2-1, the V gene TRBV6-1, with D unresolved. From germline, CDR1 is MNHNS and CDR2 SASEGT. Trimming removed 5 bases at V and 8 bases at J, with 16 bases between. The CDR3 contains 14 residues.

The table lists this clonotype with many counts. This rearrangement joins TRBV7-2 to TRBJ1-1; no reliable D call. Trimming removed 7 bases from V and 7 bases from J, with 13 bases in between. The CDR3 covers 12 residues. From germline, CDR1 is SGHTA and CDR2 FQGNSA. CDR3 region: CASTASGVEAFF. The DNA for the CDR3 is TGTGCCAGCACCGCGAGTGGGGTTGAAGCTTTCTTT.

This clonotype was found a few times. The DNA of the CDR3 is TGTGCCAGCAGACTTGGCACTCAGGGTCAGCCCCAGCATTTT. This sequence encodes CASRLGTQGQPQHF. The V call is TRBV28, the J call TRBJ1-5, with D perhaps TRBD1 (5 bases). The CDR3 extends over 14 amino acids. The germline gives CDR1 MDHEN, CDR2 SYDVKM. V lost 6 bases, J lost 6 bases, and 15 bases lay in between. Combining the CDR3 with reference TRBV28 and TRBJ1-5 gives the whole variable domain DVKVTQSSRYLVKRTGEKVFLECVQDMDHENMFWYRQDPGLGLRLIYFSYDVKMKEKGDIPEGYSVSREKKERFSLILESASTNQTSMYLCASRLGTQGQPQHFGDGTRLSIL.